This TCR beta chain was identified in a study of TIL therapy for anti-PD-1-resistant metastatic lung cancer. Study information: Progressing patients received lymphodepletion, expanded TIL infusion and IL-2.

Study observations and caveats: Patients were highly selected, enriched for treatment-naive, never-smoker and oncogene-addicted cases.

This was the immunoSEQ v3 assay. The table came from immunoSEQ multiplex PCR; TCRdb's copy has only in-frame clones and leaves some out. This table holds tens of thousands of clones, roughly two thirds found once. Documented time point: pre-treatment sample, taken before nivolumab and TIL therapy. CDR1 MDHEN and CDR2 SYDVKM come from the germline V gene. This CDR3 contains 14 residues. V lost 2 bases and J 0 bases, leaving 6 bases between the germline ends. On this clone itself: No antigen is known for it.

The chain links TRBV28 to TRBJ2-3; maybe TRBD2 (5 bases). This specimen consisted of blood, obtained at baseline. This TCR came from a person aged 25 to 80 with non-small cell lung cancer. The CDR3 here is CASSLAGSTDTQYF. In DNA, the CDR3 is TGTGCCAGCAGTTTAGCGGGCAGCACAGATACGCAGTATTTT. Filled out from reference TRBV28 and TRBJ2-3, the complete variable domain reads DVKVTQSSRYLVKRTGEKVFLECVQDMDHENMFWYRQDPGLGLRLIYFSYDVKMKEKGDIPEGYSVSREKKERFSLILESASTNQTSMYLCASSLAGSTDTQYFGPGTRLTVL.